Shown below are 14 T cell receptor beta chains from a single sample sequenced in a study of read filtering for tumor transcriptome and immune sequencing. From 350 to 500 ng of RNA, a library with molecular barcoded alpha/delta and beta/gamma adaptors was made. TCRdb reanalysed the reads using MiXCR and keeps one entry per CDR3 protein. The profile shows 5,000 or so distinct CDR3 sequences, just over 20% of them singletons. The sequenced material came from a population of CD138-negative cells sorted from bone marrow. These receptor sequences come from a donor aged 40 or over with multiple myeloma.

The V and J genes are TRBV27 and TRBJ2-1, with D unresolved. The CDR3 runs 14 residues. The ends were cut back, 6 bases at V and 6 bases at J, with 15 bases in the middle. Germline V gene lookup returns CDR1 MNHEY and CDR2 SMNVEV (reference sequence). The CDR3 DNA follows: TGTGCCAGCAGGTTAAGACATCCCTCCAATGAGCAGTTCTTC. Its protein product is CASRLRHPSNEQFF.

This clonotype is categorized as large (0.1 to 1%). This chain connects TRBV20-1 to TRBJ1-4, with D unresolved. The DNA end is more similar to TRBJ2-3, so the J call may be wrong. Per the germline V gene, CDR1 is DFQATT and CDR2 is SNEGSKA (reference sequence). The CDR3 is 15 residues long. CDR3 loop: CSARDPPRLTDTQYF. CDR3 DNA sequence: TGCAGTGCTAGAGATCCCCCCCGGCTAACAGATACGCAGTATTTT.

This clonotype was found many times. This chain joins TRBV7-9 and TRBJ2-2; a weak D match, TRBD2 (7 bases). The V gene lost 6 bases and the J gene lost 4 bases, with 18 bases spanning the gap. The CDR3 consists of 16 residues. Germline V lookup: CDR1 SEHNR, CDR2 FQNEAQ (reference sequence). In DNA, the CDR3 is TGTGCCAGCAGGTCAACGAGGGGGGGAGGCACCGGGGAGCTGTTTTTT. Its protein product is CASRSTRGGGTGELFF. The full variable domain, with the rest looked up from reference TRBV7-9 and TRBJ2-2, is DTGVSQNPRHKITKRGQNVTFRCDPISEHNRLYWYRQTLGQGPEFLTYFQNEAQLEKSRLLSDRFSAERPKGSFSTLEIQRTEQGDSAMYLCASRSTRGGGTGELFFGEGSRLTVL.

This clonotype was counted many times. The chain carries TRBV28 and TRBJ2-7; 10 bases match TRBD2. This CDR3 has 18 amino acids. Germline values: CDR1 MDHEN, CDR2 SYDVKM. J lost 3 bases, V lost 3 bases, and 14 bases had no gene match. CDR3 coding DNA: TGTGCCAGCAGTTTTTCTTACAGCGGGAGGGTTACAAGCTACGAGCAGTACTTC. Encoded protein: CASSFSYSGRVTSYEQYF. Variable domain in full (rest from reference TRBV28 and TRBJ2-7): DVKVTQSSRYLVKRTGEKVFLECVQDMDHENMFWYRQDPGLGLRLIYFSYDVKMKEKGDIPEGYSVSREKKERFSLILESASTNQTSMYLCASSFSYSGRVTSYEQYFGPGTRLTVT.

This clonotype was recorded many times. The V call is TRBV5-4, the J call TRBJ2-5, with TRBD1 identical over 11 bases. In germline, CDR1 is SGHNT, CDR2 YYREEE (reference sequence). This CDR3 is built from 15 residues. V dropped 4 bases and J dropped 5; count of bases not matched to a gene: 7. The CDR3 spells CASSPGQGGRETQYF. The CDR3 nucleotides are TGTGCCAGCAGCCCGGGACAGGGGGGACGGGAGACCCAGTACTTC.

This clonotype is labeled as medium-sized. CDR3 region: CASSQDFTNNQPQHF. CDR3 coding DNA: TGCGCCAGCAGCCAAGATTTCACAAACAATCAGCCCCAGCATTTT. The chain couples TRBV4-3 to TRBJ1-5; D is ambiguous. The CDR3 spans 15 residues. The V and J ends lost 0 bases and 3 bases respectively, with 9 bases between them. In germline, CDR1 is LGHNA, CDR2 YSLEER.

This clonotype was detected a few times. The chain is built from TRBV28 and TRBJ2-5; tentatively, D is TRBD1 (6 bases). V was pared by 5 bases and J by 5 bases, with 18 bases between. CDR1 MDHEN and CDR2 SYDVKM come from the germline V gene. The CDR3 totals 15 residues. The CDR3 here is CASSRQDSLRETQYF. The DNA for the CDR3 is TGTGCCAGCAGTCGACAGGACTCGTTGAGGGAGACCCAGTACTTC.

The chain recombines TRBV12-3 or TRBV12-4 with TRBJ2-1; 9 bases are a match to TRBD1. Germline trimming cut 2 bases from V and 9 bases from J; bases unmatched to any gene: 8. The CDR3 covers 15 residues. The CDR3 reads CASSLLDRGMAEQFF. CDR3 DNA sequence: TGTGCCAGCAGTTTACTGGACAGGGGAATGGCTGAGCAGTTCTTC.

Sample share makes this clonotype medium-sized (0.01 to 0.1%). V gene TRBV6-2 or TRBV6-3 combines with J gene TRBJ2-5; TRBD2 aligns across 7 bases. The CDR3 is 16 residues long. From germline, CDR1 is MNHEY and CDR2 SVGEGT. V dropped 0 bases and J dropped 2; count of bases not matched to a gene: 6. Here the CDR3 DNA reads TGTGCCAGCAGTTACTCTTTGCGGGGGAGACAAGAGACCCAGTACTTC. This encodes CASSYSLRGRQETQYF.

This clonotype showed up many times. As DNA, the CDR3 is TGTGCCAGCAGCTATAGGCCCAGGGTTGCGAACACCGGGGAGCTGTTTTTT. Translated, it gives CASSYRPRVANTGELFF. The chain recombines TRBV11-1 with TRBJ2-2; possible D gene TRBD1, 5 bases. From germline, CDR1 is SGHAT and CDR2 FQDESV (reference sequence). V was pared by 4 bases and J by 0 bases, with 15 bases between. This CDR3 contains 17 residues.

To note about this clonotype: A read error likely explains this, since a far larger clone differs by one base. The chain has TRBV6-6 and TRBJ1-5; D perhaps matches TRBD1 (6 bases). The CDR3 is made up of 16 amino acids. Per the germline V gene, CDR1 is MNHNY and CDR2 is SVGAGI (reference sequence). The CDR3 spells CASSETRMGIGQPRHF. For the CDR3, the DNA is TGTGCCAGCAGTGAAACTAGAATGGGGATAGGACAGCCCCGGCATTTT.

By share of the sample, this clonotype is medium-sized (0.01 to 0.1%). The CDR3 DNA reads as TGTGCCAGCAGTTCTATATCAGGGTACGAGCAGTACTTC. It codes for CASSSISGYEQYF. The chain links TRBV27 to TRBJ2-7; D might be TRBD1 (5 bases). The germline V and J ends were trimmed by 4 bases and 4 bases, with 11 bases remaining between them. This CDR3 is built from 13 residues. CDR1 is MNHEY and CDR2 is SMNVEV in the germline V gene (reference sequence).

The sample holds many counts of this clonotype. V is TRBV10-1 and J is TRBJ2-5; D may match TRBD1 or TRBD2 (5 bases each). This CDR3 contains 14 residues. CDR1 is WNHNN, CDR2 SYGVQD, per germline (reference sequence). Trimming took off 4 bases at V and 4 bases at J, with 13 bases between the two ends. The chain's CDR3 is CASSAGARGETQYF. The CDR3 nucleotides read TGCGCCAGCAGTGCCGGGGCCCGGGGAGAGACCCAGTACTTC.

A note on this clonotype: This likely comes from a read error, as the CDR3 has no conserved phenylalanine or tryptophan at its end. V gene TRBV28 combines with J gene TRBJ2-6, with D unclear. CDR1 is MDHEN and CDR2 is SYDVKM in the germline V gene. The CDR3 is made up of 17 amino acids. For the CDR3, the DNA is TGCGCCAGCAGTTTGGACGACGGCATCTCTGGGGCCAACGTCCTGACTCTC. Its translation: CASSLDDGISGANVLTL.